This TCR beta chain was recorded in a study of early T cells in non-severe SARS-CoV-2 infection. Study-level findings and limits: Matches to VDJdb favored anti-spike CD8 responses and missed private and CD4 specificities.

This clonotype was detected a few times. Its matching antigen is unknown. Germline values: CDR1 SGDLS, CDR2 YYNGEE. This CDR3 has 16 amino acids. Trimming shortened V by 3 bases and J by 2 bases, and 16 bases separated the two germline ends. Individual cDNA molecules carried attached unique molecular identifiers. TCRdb used MiXCR to reprocess the 5' RACE reads, holding one entry per CDR3 protein. This table has tens of thousands of distinct CDR3 sequences, approximately 10% appearing once. The TCR was taken from an adult who was a healthcare worker with PCR-confirmed SARS-CoV-2 infection or an uninfected control (not recorded which). The rearrangement links TRBV9 to TRBJ2-3; the D call may be TRBD1 or TRBD2 (5 bases each). The source material was whole blood, sampled at baseline. The CDR3 nucleotides are TGTGCCAGCAGCGCCGACGGGGCCGGTGCCACAGATACGCAGTATTTT. This sequence encodes CASSADGAGATDTQYF.